Described below is a single T cell receptor (beta chain) sequence and its context. This table comes from immunoSEQ multiplex PCR, and its TCRdb copy is limited to in-frame clones, with some not included. The sample has around 120,000 clones, approximately 86% seen once; the top ten hold 2% to 2.5%. These data come from a study of blood T cell repertoires in COVID-19. Participants were aged about 18 to 100 years from about two dozen US areas. J lost 0 bases, V lost 4 bases, and 8 bases had no gene match. CDR1 and CDR2 from the germline V gene are LGHNT and FRNRAP. The CDR3 runs 17 residues. Sequenced material: PBMCs or T cells enriched from blood (not recorded which). The origin of this receptor is a woman aged 50 to 60 who had recovered from COVID-19. The chain has TRBV12-5 and TRBJ2-3, with TRBD1 matching over 9 bases. The CDR3 here is CASGWGRTGASTDTQYF. The DNA for the CDR3 is TGTGCTAGTGGTTGGGGACGGACAGGGGCTAGCACAGATACGCAGTATTTT.